These 29 T cell receptor beta chains were all obtained from the same sample, sequenced in a study of a mutant IDH1 vaccine in newly diagnosed glioma. The table came from immunoSEQ multiplex PCR; TCRdb's copy has only in-frame clones and leaves some out. The sample shows approximately 43,000 clones, around 76% of them seen only once. These receptors have no identified antigens. Sample time point: week 23, last vaccination. The study gave 300 ug of mutant IDH1 20-mer peptide per vaccine dose, with topical imiquimod. The sequenced sample was PBMCs, obtained from a glioma patient whose treatment included an IDH1 peptide vaccine. Receptor source: a woman between 40 and 50 years old with glioma. Some clones in this sample may be carry-over from other donors' samples.

The V gene is TRBV19, the J gene TRBJ1-2; tentative D call: TRBD1 (6 bases). V gave up 1 base and J gave up 4 bases, with 10 bases separating them. The germline CDR1 and CDR2 sequences are LNHDA and SQIVND (reference sequence). This CDR3 has 14 amino acids. CDR3: CASSIGTEFYGYTF. The CDR3 DNA sequence: TGTGCCAGTAGTATAGGGACAGAGTTCTATGGCTACACCTTC.

About this clone: An end of the junction differs from the germline gene, which may be a read error. This chain joins TRBV28 and TRBJ2-3, with D unclear. The V gene's germline CDR1 is MDHEN and CDR2 SYDVKM. This CDR3 comprises 14 residues. The CDR3 spells CASSLFGSIDTQYF. The CDR3 nucleotides read TGTGCCAGCAGTTTATTCGGCAGCATAGATACGCAGTATTTT.

The chain joins TRBV6-5 to TRBJ2-7; 11 bases are shared with TRBD1. V lost 7 bases and J lost 5; bases outside the gene matches: 4. Germline-derived CDR1 and CDR2 are MNHEY and SVGAGI. This CDR3 comprises 13 residues. CDR3 coding DNA: TGTGCCAGCAAAGGACAGGGGGCCCACGAGCAGTACTTC. Translation gives CASKGQGAHEQYF.

The chain joins TRBV14 to TRBJ2-2; D is uncertain. This CDR3 comprises 15 residues. The germline V and J ends were trimmed by 4 bases and 2 bases, with 11 bases remaining between them. Germline loops: CDR1 SGHDN, CDR2 FVKESK. The CDR3 sequence is CASSLRQLNTGELFF. The CDR3 DNA reads TGTGCCAGCAGCCTCAGGCAGTTAAACACCGGGGAGCTGTTTTTT.

This clone was observed a few times. The chain has TRBV7-9 and TRBJ1-5; D is ambiguous. The CDR3 totals 12 residues. Trimming pared 4 bases from V and 8 bases from J, leaving 9 bases between. Germline-derived CDR1 and CDR2 are SEHNR and FQNEAQ (reference sequence). This chain's CDR3 is CASSSLMEPQHF. In nucleotides, the CDR3 is TGTGCCAGCAGCTCCTTGATGGAGCCCCAGCATTTT.

This clone appeared once. The CDR3 DNA follows: TGTGCCACCAGCAGGGCAGGATCGGGTCCCACTGAAGCTTTCTTT. This gives the protein CATSRAGSGPTEAFF. V usage is TRBV15 and J usage is TRBJ1-1; D gene unclear. This CDR3 contains 15 residues. Germline CDR1 LNHNV, CDR2 YYDKDF (reference sequence). Trimming pared 3 bases from V and 4 bases from J, leaving 15 bases between.

The chain recombines TRBV9 with TRBJ1-2; D uncertain. V was shortened by 7 bases and J by 8 bases, with 6 bases between the two germline ends. Germline loops: CDR1 SGDLS, CDR2 YYNGEE. This CDR3 is 9 amino acids long. In nucleotides, the CDR3 is TGTGCCAGCGAGGGAGGCTACACCTTC. It is translated as CASEGGYTF.

This clone was seen once. The V gene is TRBV5-6, the J gene TRBJ2-6; possibly TRBD1 for D (6 bases). V gave up 3 bases and J gave up 1 base, with 8 bases separating them. The CDR3 runs 15 residues. Germline V gene sequence: CDR1 SGHDT, CDR2 YYEEEE. The CDR3 sequence is CASSWGTSGANVLTF. CDR3 nucleotides: TGTGCCAGCAGCTGGGGGACATCTGGGGCCAACGTCCTGACTTTC.

This chain uses TRBV5-4 with TRBJ2-7; 11 nucleotides agree with TRBD1. After removal of 4 bases from V and 2 bases from J, the junction contained 5 bases not matched to a gene. The CDR3 has 15 amino acids. The germline gives CDR1 SGHNT, CDR2 YYREEE (reference sequence). The CDR3 DNA sequence: TGTGCCAGCAGCGGGCCGGGACAGGGGGCCTACGAGCAGTACTTC. It yields the protein CASSGPGQGAYEQYF.

This sequence joins TRBV19 and TRBJ2-7; 8 bases line up with TRBD1. With 3 bases clipped from V and 3 bases from J, the junction kept 4 bases outside the gene matches. Per the germline V gene, CDR1 is LNHDA and CDR2 is SQIVND (reference sequence). The CDR3 extends over 14 amino acids. CDR3 bases: TGTGCCAGTAGTATCCAGGGGGCCGGCTACGAGCAGTACTTC. Its protein product is CASSIQGAGYEQYF.

J is TRBJ1-2 and V is TRBV9, with 8 nucleotides matching TRBD1. Trimming cost V 6 bases and J 3 bases; bases outside gene matches: 10. The CDR3 contains 15 residues. Per the germline V gene, CDR1 is SGDLS and CDR2 is YYNGEE. CDR3 in amino acids: CASTFQAGGDYGYTF. Here the CDR3 DNA reads TGTGCCAGCACCTTTCAAGCAGGGGGCGACTATGGCTACACCTTC. Filled out from reference TRBV9 and TRBJ1-2, the complete variable domain reads DSGVTQTPKHLITATGQRVTLRCSPRSGDLSVYWYQQSLDQGLQFLIQYYNGEERAKGNILERFSAQQFPDLHSELNLSSLELGDSALYFCASTFQAGGDYGYTFGSGTRLTVV.

The V call is TRBV9, the J call TRBJ2-7; 7 positions match TRBD1. Trimming removed 4 bases from V and 0 bases from J; junction bases left unmatched: 4. CDR3 size: 14 residues. The germline CDR1 and CDR2 sequences are SGDLS and YYNGEE. The CDR3 DNA reads as TGTGCCAGCAGCCCCTGGGACAGCTCCTACGAGCAGTACTTC. Protein: CASSPWDSSYEQYF.

The gene calls are TRBV19 and TRBJ1-1, with D uncertain. Germline-derived CDR1 and CDR2 are LNHDA and SQIVND (reference sequence). CDR3 length equals 14 residues. V shed 6 bases and J shed 1 base, with 12 bases lying between them. The CDR3 spells CASRPNGRNTEAFF. The CDR3 DNA follows: TGTGCCAGTAGGCCCAATGGTAGGAACACTGAAGCTTTCTTT. Based on the CDR3 plus reference TRBV19 and TRBJ1-1, the full variable domain is DGGITQSPKYLFRKEGQNVTLSCEQNLNHDAMYWYRQDPGQGLRLIYYSQIVNDFQKGDIAEGYSVSREKKESFPLTVTSAQKNPTAFYLCASRPNGRNTEAFFGQGTRLTVV.

The gene calls are TRBV13 and TRBJ1-5; the D is unclear. V was cut by 5 bases and J by 7 bases, with 9 bases left in between. The CDR3 extends over 12 amino acids. Germline CDR1 is PRHDT and CDR2 is FYEKMQ (reference sequence). CDR3 nucleotide sequence: TGTGCCAGCAGCGCCGGGAGGCAGCCCCAGCATTTT. It translates to CASSAGRQPQHF. Full variable domain (remainder filled in from reference TRBV13 and TRBJ1-5): AAGVIQSPRHLIKEKRETATLKCYPIPRHDTVYWYQQGPGQDPQFLISFYEKMQSDKGSIPDRFSAQQFSDYHSELNMSSLELGDSALYFCASSAGRQPQHFGDGTRLSIL.

This rearrangement joins TRBV23-1 to TRBJ2-7; 8 bases match TRBD1. TRBV23-1 is labeled an ORF, and its function is uncertain. V was pared by 6 bases and J by 5 bases, with 18 bases of the junction left unmatched. The CDR3 consists of 17 residues. For the CDR3, the DNA is TGCGCCAGCAGCCGAAGGCCCCGATGGACAGGGTTCCACGAGCAGTACTTC. As protein: CASSRRPRWTGFHEQYF.

The count of this clone is one. This sequence joins TRBV5-1 and TRBJ2-5; D call uncertain. Germline assignment: CDR1 SGHRS and CDR2 YFSETQ. Trimming took off 5 bases at V and 1 base at J, with 15 bases between the two ends. The CDR3 covers 15 residues. CDR3: CASSNGSPTQETQYF. CDR3 sequence (DNA): TGCGCCAGCAGTAACGGCAGCCCGACCCAAGAGACCCAGTACTTC. Complete variable domain (other parts from reference TRBV5-1 and TRBJ2-5): KAGVTQTPRYLIKTRGQQVTLSCSPISGHRSVSWYQQTPGQGLQFLFEYFSETQRNKGNFPGRFSGRQFSNSRSEMNVSTLELGDSALYLCASSNGSPTQETQYFGPGTRLLVL.

The chain combines TRBV6-5 with TRBJ2-1; 10 bases agree with TRBD2. The CDR3 spans 14 residues. Looked up from germline, CDR1 is MNHEY and CDR2 is SVGAGI. V shed 10 bases and J 7 bases; nucleotides not matched to a gene: 10. The CDR3 loop is CATELAGVPNEQFF. DNA for the CDR3: TGTGCCACCGAGCTAGCGGGAGTCCCAAATGAGCAGTTCTTC.

This clone came up a few times. V is TRBV7-2 and J is TRBJ2-2, with TRBD1 as a possible D gene (6 bases). Trimming cost V 5 bases and J 1 base, with 11 bases left between them. The germline V gene has CDR1 SGHTA and CDR2 FQGNSA. CDR3 length equals 15 residues. The CDR3 sequence is CASSPRTVNTGELFF. The CDR3 coding sequence is TGTGCCAGCAGCCCACGGACAGTGAACACCGGGGAGCTGTTTTTT.

The chain couples TRBV6-6 to TRBJ1-5, with D hard to call. CDR1 is MNHNY, CDR2 SVGAGI, per germline (reference sequence). The CDR3 totals 13 residues. The V and J ends lost 7 bases and 9 bases respectively, with 16 bases between them. The CDR3 is CASNSGANGPQHF. CDR3 bases: TGTGCCAGCAATTCGGGCGCGAATGGGCCCCAGCATTTT.

The chain couples TRBV19 to TRBJ2-7; no firm D call. Trimming pared 1 base from V and 5 bases from J, leaving 9 bases between. This CDR3 is built from 13 residues. The germline V gene has CDR1 LNHDA and CDR2 SQIVND (reference sequence). The CDR3 protein is CASSIARGNEQYF. Here the CDR3 DNA reads TGTGCCAGTAGTATAGCCCGTGGTAACGAGCAGTACTTC.

V gene TRBV5-1 combines with J gene TRBJ2-3, with D unclear. CDR1 and CDR2 from the germline V gene are SGHRS and YFSETQ. The CDR3 is 15 residues long. V shed 5 bases and J shed 0 bases, with 13 bases lying between them. The CDR3 coding sequence is TGCGCCAGCAGTACCTACTTGACTAGCACAGATACGCAGTATTTT. Translating gives CASSTYLTSTDTQYF.

The genes are TRBV28 and TRBJ2-3; 8 positions match TRBD2. The V and J ends lost 5 bases and 4 bases, in that order; junction bases with no gene match: 8. CDR1 and CDR2 from the germline V gene are MDHEN and SYDVKM. This CDR3 has 15 residues. The CDR3 DNA reads as TGTGCCAGCAGTCAGATCGGACTAGCAGCAGATACGCAGTATTTT. As protein: CASSQIGLAADTQYF.

The chain joins TRBV21-1 to TRBJ2-7. TRBV21-1 is described as a pseudogene. The CDR3 sequence is 13 residues long. CDR3 nucleotide sequence: TGTGCCTCCCCCCGACCCTACCCCCACGAGCAGTACTTC. It yields the protein CASPRPYPHEQYF.

V usage is TRBV7-2 and J usage is TRBJ2-3; 13 nucleotides agree with TRBD2. V was clipped by 1 base and J by 6 bases; unmatched bases: 1. The CDR3 has 15 amino acids. Germline CDR1 SGHTA, CDR2 FQGNSA. The CDR3: CASSLGGLAGDTQYF. For the CDR3, the DNA is TGTGCCAGCAGCTTAGGGGGACTAGCGGGGGATACGCAGTATTTT.

The rearrangement joins TRBV27 to TRBJ2-7; the match to TRBD2 covers 7 bases. CDR3 size: 15 residues. Germline lookup yields CDR1 MNHEY and CDR2 SMNVEV (reference sequence). V lost 1 base and J lost 0; bases outside the gene matches: 3. CDR3 in amino acids: CASSLYGGSSYEQYF. The CDR3 DNA sequence: TGTGCCAGCAGTTTATACGGGGGGAGCTCCTACGAGCAGTACTTC.

J is TRBJ1-1 and V is TRBV19; D gene unclear. V was trimmed by 8 bases and J by 4 bases, leaving 17 bases between them. CDR3 length: 14 residues. From germline, CDR1 is LNHDA and CDR2 SQIVND (reference sequence). The CDR3 sequence: CASGSGYLATEAFF. DNA of the CDR3: TGTGCCAGTGGGTCAGGCTACCTTGCCACTGAAGCTTTCTTT.

J is TRBJ2-3 and V is TRBV11-2, with 9 nucleotides matching TRBD2. The CDR3 spans 16 residues. Trimming removed 7 bases from V and 8 bases from J; junction bases left unmatched: 16. Germline V CDR1 and CDR2: SGHAT, FQNNGV. DNA of the CDR3: TGTGCCAGCACCTCGTGGGGCGCGGGAGGGCCTGGTACGCAGTATTTT. Protein sequence: CASTSWGAGGPGTQYF.

The chain links TRBV29-1 to TRBJ2-1; TRBD2 agrees at 8 bases. Unmatched junction bases numbered 13, after V lost 7 bases and J lost 5 bases. CDR3 length equals 15 residues. Per the germline V gene, CDR1 is SQVTM and CDR2 is ANQGSEA. CDR3 residues: CSARPWLAGDNEQFF. DNA for the CDR3: TGCAGCGCCCGTCCTTGGCTAGCGGGCGACAATGAGCAGTTCTTC.

The chain uses TRBV25-1 and TRBJ1-1, with a weak D call TRBD1 (5 bases). The CDR3 is 13 amino acids. CDR1 is MGHDK, CDR2 SYGVNS, per germline. Trimming shortened V by 5 bases and J by 1 base, and 8 bases separated the two germline ends. The chain's CDR3 is CASSIDRNTEAFF. DNA for the CDR3: TGTGCCAGCAGTATTGACAGGAACACTGAAGCTTTCTTT.